This TCR beta chain originates from a study of graft-versus-host responses after intestinal transplantation. Looking at the study overall: Recipients obtained multivisceral, liver-intestinal, or isolated intestinal transplants. Study outcomes and limitations: Graft-versus-host to host-versus-graft clonal ratios in allografts were high in patients with graft-donor T cell macrochimerism.

Libraries were prepared by immunoSEQ multiplex PCR; TCRdb keeps only in-frame clonotypes and omits some of them. The sample consists of approximately 82,000 clones, about nine tenths of them appearing once. About this clone itself: Its antigen is unidentified.

The germline V gene encodes CDR1 ENHRY and CDR2 SYGVKD. J was trimmed by 5 bases and V by 11 bases; bases with no gene match: 16. The CDR3 length is 15 residues. J is TRBJ1-2 and V is TRBV10-3, with TRBD1 matching 8 bases. Sequences were derived from unstimulated CD4+ T cells sorted from spleen or lymph node cells, sampled before intestinal transplant. This TCR was recovered from a human donor who received an intestinal transplant. CDR3 loop: CAVVAGGEGGYGYTF. Here the CDR3 DNA reads TGTGCCGTCGTGGCAGGGGGCGAAGGGGGGTATGGCTACACCTTC.